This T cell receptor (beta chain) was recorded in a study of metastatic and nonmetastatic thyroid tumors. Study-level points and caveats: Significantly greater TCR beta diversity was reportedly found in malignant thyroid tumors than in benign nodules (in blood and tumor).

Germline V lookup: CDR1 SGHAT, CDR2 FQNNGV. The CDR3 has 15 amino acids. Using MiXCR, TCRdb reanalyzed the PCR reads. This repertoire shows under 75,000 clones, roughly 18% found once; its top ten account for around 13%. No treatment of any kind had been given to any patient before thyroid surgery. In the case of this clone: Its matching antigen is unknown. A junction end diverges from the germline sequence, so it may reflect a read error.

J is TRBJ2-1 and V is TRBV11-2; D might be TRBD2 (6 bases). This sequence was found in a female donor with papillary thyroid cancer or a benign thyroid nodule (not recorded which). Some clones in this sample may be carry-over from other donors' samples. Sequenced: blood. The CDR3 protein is CATSLLSGRHIEQFF. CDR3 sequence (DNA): TGTGCCACCAGCTTATTGTCGGGGAGGCACATTGAGCAGTTCTTC. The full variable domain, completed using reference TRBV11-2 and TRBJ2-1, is EAGVAQSPRYKIIEKRQSVAFWCNPISGHATLYWYQQILGQGPKLLIQFQNNGVVDDSQLPKDRFSAERLKGVDSTLKIQPAKLEDSAVYLCATSLLSGRHIEQFFGPGTRLTVL.